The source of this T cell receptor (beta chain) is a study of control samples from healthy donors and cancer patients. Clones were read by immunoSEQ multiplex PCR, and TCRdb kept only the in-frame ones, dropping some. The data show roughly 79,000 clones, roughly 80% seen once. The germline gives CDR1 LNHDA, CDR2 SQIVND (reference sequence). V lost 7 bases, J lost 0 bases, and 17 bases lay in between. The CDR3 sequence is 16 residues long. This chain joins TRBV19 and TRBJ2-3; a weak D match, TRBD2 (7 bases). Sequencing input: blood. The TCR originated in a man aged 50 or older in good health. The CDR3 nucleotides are TGTGCCAGTACCCCATGGGGGGGGCGAAGCACAGATACGCAGTATTTT. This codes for CASTPWGGRSTDTQYF. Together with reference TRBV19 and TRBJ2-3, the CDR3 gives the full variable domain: DGGITQSPKYLFRKEGQNVTLSCEQNLNHDAMYWYRQDPGQGLRLIYYSQIVNDFQKGDIAEGYSVSREKKESFPLTVTSAQKNPTAFYLCASTPWGGRSTDTQYFGPGTRLTVL.